This TCR beta chain was profiled in a study of cytomegalovirus exposure and HLA in healthy donors. Findings of the study overall: 150 or so TCR beta chains were listed as cytomegalovirus-associated. In a later analysis, HLA-C alleles had the fewest associated TCRs, DRB1 alleles the most. It was confirmed in vitro that three of the CMV-associated chains were specific for CMV antigens.

Trimming cost V 4 bases and J 4 bases, with 18 bases left between them. CDR1 is SGHRS and CDR2 is YFSETQ in the germline V gene. The CDR3 extends over 16 amino acids. Researchers ran the PCR with 60 Vbeta and 13 Jbeta primers. In the study's own analysis: Per a later analysis, the number of unique TCR beta chains was some 80 million, of which roughly 9.9 million were shared. This table comes from immunoSEQ multiplex PCR, and its TCRdb copy is limited to in-frame clones, with some not included. For V, J and clone size, that table is used; D and trimming come from the DNA. Of some 150,000 clones listed, approximately 82% are singletons. This clone occurred a few times. Its specificity is not known.

Sequenced input: PBMCs. The receptor was isolated from a woman in her thirties or forties in good health and CMV-seronegative. This chain links TRBV5-1 with TRBJ2-1; D may be TRBD1 (7 bases). CDR3 in amino acids: CASSRSGGGIYNEQFF. CDR3 DNA: TGCGCCAGCAGCCGCAGTGGAGGGGGCATTTACAATGAGCAGTTCTTC.